This T cell receptor (beta chain) was captured by sequencing in a study of T cell responses to AZD1222 COVID-19 vaccine. This clone was seen once. V was clipped by 7 bases and J by 4 bases, with 16 bases between them. Germline CDR1 is MNHEY and CDR2 is SVGAGI. This CDR3 has 14 amino acids. Generated by immunoSEQ multiplex PCR, the TCRdb table keeps only in-frame clones and is missing some. The sample lists 84,000 or so clones, approximately 88% seen once, with 16% in the top ten. This sample comprised peripheral blood, obtained on day 0 of AZD1222 vaccination. The chain uses TRBV6-5 and TRBJ1-2, with D hard to call. This clonotype originated in an adult in good health. CDR3 sequence reads: CASTKTGGGYGYTF. In DNA, the CDR3 is TGTGCCAGCACTAAAACTGGAGGTGGCTATGGCTACACCTTC.